The 29 T cell receptor beta chains given below trace back to one sample, sequenced in a study of identical twins. One entry per CDR3 protein results from TCRdb running MiXCR on the 5' RACE reads. Of around 280,000 distinct CDR3 sequences listed, under 9% are singletons. The same data also went into a second study, on yellow fever vaccine responses in identical twins.

Sequencing input: memory (CD45RO+) T cells sorted from blood. All receptors derive from a woman younger than 30 in good health.

This clonotype was counted only a few times. V gene TRBV19 combines with J gene TRBJ2-3; possible D gene TRBD1, 6 bases. The V end lost 4 bases, the J end lost 5 bases, and 13 bases lay between the germline ends. The CDR3 is 14 amino acids. CDR1 and CDR2 (germline): LNHDA, SQIVND (reference sequence). The CDR3 coding sequence is TGTGCCAGTAGTACTCAAACAGGGAAAGATACGCAGTATTTT. Its translation is CASSTQTGKDTQYF.

In its sample, this clonotype was seen a few times. The chain couples TRBV7-9 to TRBJ2-3, with 8 bases lining up with TRBD2. The CDR3 contains 16 residues. J was trimmed by 2 bases and V by 3 bases; bases with no gene match: 7. Per germline, CDR1 SEHNR and CDR2 FQNEAQ (reference sequence). The CDR3 DNA is TGTGCCAGCAGCTTGGGGCGGGGGGCATCCACAGATACGCAGTATTTT. Translation: CASSLGRGASTDTQYF.

This clonotype was counted once. This chain uses TRBV11-2 with TRBJ2-1; 10 bases fit TRBD2. This CDR3 is built from 18 residues. V was pared by 1 base and J by 3 bases, with 9 bases of the junction left unmatched. Germline V gene sequence: CDR1 SGHAT, CDR2 FQNNGV. CDR3 sequence (DNA): TGTGCCAGCAGCTTAGCTCCAAGACTAGCGGGTGACTACAATGAGCAGTTCTTC. Its translation is CASSLAPRLAGDYNEQFF.

V is TRBV20-1 and J is TRBJ2-1; tentatively, D is TRBD1 (5 bases). CDR1 and CDR2 from the germline V gene are DFQATT and SNEGSKA (reference sequence). This CDR3 contains 15 residues. V was shortened by 0 bases and J by 4 bases, with 13 bases between the two germline ends. CDR3 in DNA: TGCAGTGCTAGAGATTCGATGGGGCCGTACAATGAGCAGTTCTTC. Its translation is CSARDSMGPYNEQFF.

This clonotype was counted a few times. The chain carries TRBV6-5 and TRBJ2-3; no definite D call. The V end lost 0 bases, the J end lost 2 bases, and 6 bases lay between the germline ends. The CDR3 length is 14 residues. The germline gives CDR1 MNHEY, CDR2 SVGAGI. The CDR3 bases are TGTGCCAGCAGTTACTCGCCCTACACAGATACGCAGTATTTT. It specifies CASSYSPYTDTQYF.

This clonotype has a handful of counts. V gene TRBV5-1 combines with J gene TRBJ2-1; 11 bases line up with TRBD2. CDR3 length: 22 amino acids. V dropped 2 bases and J dropped 0; count of bases not matched to a gene: 19. CDR1 is SGHRS and CDR2 is YFSETQ in the germline V gene. The CDR3 bases are TGCGCCAGCAGCTTCAAATCCCGACTAGCGGGGAGGGTGGAGATCTCCTACAATGAGCAGTTCTTC. Translating gives CASSFKSRLAGRVEISYNEQFF.

This clonotype was counted between two and nine times. The rearrangement links TRBV12-3 or TRBV12-4 to TRBJ2-3; 10 bases fit TRBD2. This CDR3 spans 18 amino acids. V lost 5 bases, J lost 0 bases, and 11 bases stayed unmatched. The CDR3 is CASSRRKLAGRSTDTQYF. CDR3 coding DNA: TGTGCCAGCAGTCGCCGCAAACTAGCGGGACGAAGCACAGATACGCAGTATTTT.

There are many counts of this clonotype. The chain joins TRBV11-2 to TRBJ2-1; D is perhaps TRBD2 (5 bases). The germline V and J ends were trimmed by 1 base and 0 bases, with 7 bases remaining between them. Germline lookup yields CDR1 SGHAT and CDR2 FQNNGV. This CDR3 is built from 15 residues. The CDR3 here is CASSLVGSSYNEQFF. The CDR3 DNA sequence: TGTGCCAGCAGCTTAGTGGGGAGCTCCTACAATGAGCAGTTCTTC.

The table lists this clonotype with a few counts. The chain has TRBV11-3 and TRBJ2-7, with 9 bases identical to TRBD2. The CDR3 is 12 residues long. The germline V gene encodes CDR1 SGHNT and CDR2 YENEEA. Germline trimming cut 6 bases from V and 4 bases from J; bases unmatched to any gene: 1. The CDR3 DNA reads TGTGCCAGCAGGCTAGCGGGGTACGAGCAGTACTTC. Protein sequence: CASRLAGYEQYF. The full variable domain, its missing parts supplied by reference TRBV11-3 and TRBJ2-7, is EAGVVQSPRYKIIEKKQPVAFWCNPISGHNTLYWYLQNLGQGPELLIRYENEEAVDDSQLPKDRFSAERLKGVDSTLKIQPAELGDSAVYLCASRLAGYEQYFGPGTRLTVT.

The CDR3 sequence: CSARDPAGGRTGELFF. The CDR3 nucleotides are TGCAGTGCTAGAGACCCCGCGGGAGGACGCACCGGGGAGCTGTTTTTT. The rearrangement joins TRBV20-1 to TRBJ2-2, with 8 bases aligning to TRBD2. V shed 0 bases, J shed 4 bases, and the junction held 7 bases outside the gene matches. From germline, CDR1 is DFQATT and CDR2 SNEGSKA (reference sequence). This CDR3 is built from 16 residues.

In this sample, this clonotype turned up many times. This CDR3 reads CRVILGGPAEAFF. Here the CDR3 DNA reads TGCAGGGTTATATTGGGGGGCCCGGCTGAAGCTTTCTTT. The V and J genes are TRBV29-1 and TRBJ1-1, with D perhaps TRBD1 (6 bases). Germline lookup yields CDR1 SQVTM and CDR2 ANQGSEA. The CDR3 has 13 amino acids. Looking up the rest from reference TRBV29-1 and TRBJ1-1 gives the full variable domain: SAVISQKPSRDICQRGTSLTIQCQVDSQVTMMFWYRQQPGQSLTLIATANQGSEATYESGFVIDKFPISRPNLTFSTLTVSNMSPEDSSIYLCRVILGGPAEAFFGQGTRLTVV.

This clonotype showed up just a few times. Being one base from a much bigger clone, this may be a read error. No conserved phenylalanine or tryptophan is present at the end of the CDR3, so a read error is the likely explanation. The J gene is TRBJ2-2, the V gene TRBV7-8; the match to TRBD2 covers 10 bases. CDR3 length: 18 amino acids. J was trimmed by 6 bases and V by 5 bases; bases with no gene match: 15. Germline CDR1 and CDR2: SGHVS and FQNEAQ. CDR3 sequence: CASSPTSSGGLTAGELFL. The CDR3 nucleotides read TGTGCCAGCAGCCCTACGTCTAGCGGGGGCCTAACGGCCGGGGAGCTGTTTCTT.

This clonotype was detected a few times. The genes are TRBV6-5 and TRBJ1-3, with D uncertain. V was cut by 1 base and J by 1 base, with 11 bases left in between. CDR1 is MNHEY and CDR2 is SVGAGI in the germline V gene. CDR3 size: 16 residues. The CDR3 region has the DNA TGTGCCAGCAGTTACTTCAGGAGCGGGTCTGGAAACACCATATATTTT. Its protein is CASSYFRSGSGNTIYF.

This clonotype turned up a few times. J is TRBJ2-1 and V is TRBV19, with 12 bases that match TRBD1. The CDR3 is 17 amino acids. Germline V CDR1 and CDR2: LNHDA, SQIVND (reference sequence). V lost 9 bases and J lost 7; bases outside the gene matches: 16. The CDR3 region is CASSDGTGGPLGNEQFF. The DNA of the CDR3 is TGTGCCAGCTCGGATGGGACAGGGGGCCCTCTCGGGAATGAGCAGTTCTTC.

This clonotype was recorded at least ten times. The chain employs TRBV6-5 and TRBJ1-1, with D perhaps matching TRBD1 (5 bases). The CDR3 sequence is 16 residues long. Germline CDR1 is MNHEY and CDR2 is SVGAGI. The ends were cut back, 2 bases at V and 0 bases at J, with 13 bases in the middle. CDR3 sequence reads: CASSYRQGLMNTEAFF. CDR3 coding DNA: TGTGCCAGCAGTTACCGCCAGGGCCTCATGAACACTGAAGCTTTCTTT.

The table lists this clonotype with a few counts. The chain joins TRBV5-1 to TRBJ1-5, with D uncertain. CDR3 size: 15 residues. Germline CDR1 reads SGHRS; CDR2 reads YFSETQ. V shed 0 bases and J shed 6 bases, with 13 bases lying between them. The CDR3 sequence: CASSLGNSPFQPQHF. In DNA, the CDR3 is TGCGCCAGCAGCTTGGGAAATTCGCCCTTTCAGCCCCAGCATTTT.

This clonotype occurred many times. The V gene is TRBV12-3 or TRBV12-4, the J gene TRBJ2-2, with 11 bases that match TRBD1. CDR3 size: 16 residues. V shed 5 bases, J shed 5 bases, and the junction held 7 bases outside the gene matches. This CDR3 is CASSPGGTGGTGELFF. CDR3 bases: TGTGCCAGCAGTCCCGGGGGGACAGGGGGAACCGGGGAGCTGTTTTTT.

This clonotype was seen repeatedly, ten times or more. The genes are TRBV28 and TRBJ2-3; 11 bases are a match to TRBD2. CDR3 length: 17 amino acids. Germline CDR1 is MDHEN and CDR2 is SYDVKM. V lost 7 bases to trimming and J lost 0 bases; unmatched junction nucleotides: 9. The CDR3 loop reads CASTPSGLAASTDTQYF. The CDR3 DNA reads as TGTGCCAGCACTCCGTCGGGACTAGCGGCTAGCACAGATACGCAGTATTTT. Based on the CDR3 plus reference TRBV28 and TRBJ2-3, the full variable domain is DVKVTQSSRYLVKRTGEKVFLECVQDMDHENMFWYRQDPGLGLRLIYFSYDVKMKEKGDIPEGYSVSREKKERFSLILESASTNQTSMYLCASTPSGLAASTDTQYFGPGTRLTVL.

Many counts were recorded for this clonotype. The V and J genes are TRBV12-3 or TRBV12-4 and TRBJ2-1; the D gene is possibly TRBD1 (6 bases). Trimming stripped 3 bases from V and 10 bases from J, with 19 bases between. This CDR3 is built from 15 residues. The CDR3 spells CASSFGTSALREQFF. The DNA of the CDR3 is TGTGCCAGCAGTTTTGGGACATCGGCCTTAAGGGAGCAGTTCTTC.

At least ten counts were recorded for this clonotype. The chain joins TRBV7-3 to TRBJ2-1, with 12 bases matching TRBD2. CDR3 length: 16 amino acids. With V trimmed by 5 bases and J by 4 bases, 6 bases remained unmatched. Germline CDR1 is SGHTA and CDR2 is FQGTGA. The CDR3 DNA is TGTGCCAGCAGCCCATACGGGACTAGCGGGTACAATGAGCAGTTCTTC. Translating it yields CASSPYGTSGYNEQFF.

This rearrangement joins TRBV6-1 to TRBJ2-3; TRBD1 agrees at 8 bases. CDR1 and CDR2 from the germline V gene are MNHNS and SASEGT. V lost 2 bases and J lost 5; bases outside the gene matches: 6. The CDR3 is 15 amino acids. The CDR3 nucleotides are TGTGCCAGCAGTGAACAGGGGGCTCGAGGAGATACGCAGTATTTT. Its translation: CASSEQGARGDTQYF.

This clonotype was counted at least ten times. The chain combines TRBV20-1 with TRBJ2-2; 8 bases are shared with TRBD1. V was clipped by 0 bases and J by 3 bases; unmatched bases: 6. This CDR3 contains 16 residues. CDR1 is DFQATT and CDR2 is SNEGSKA in the germline V gene (reference sequence). The chain's CDR3 is CSARDLEQGDTGELFF. CDR3 nucleotide sequence: TGCAGTGCTAGAGACCTGGAACAGGGGGACACCGGGGAGCTGTTTTTT.

The chain carries TRBV9 and TRBJ1-5; D may be TRBD1 (6 bases). This CDR3 is built from 14 residues. Between the trimmed V and J ends, which lost 4 bases and 5 bases, there was a span of 13 bases. CDR1 SGDLS and CDR2 YYNGEE come from the germline V gene. The CDR3 DNA follows: TGTGCCAGCAGCACGACAGGAGAACATCAGCCCCAGCATTTT. This sequence encodes CASSTTGEHQPQHF.

The table lists this clonotype with a few counts. This rearrangement joins TRBV5-6 to TRBJ2-7; no firm D call. The ends were cut back, 4 bases at V and 6 bases at J, with 14 bases in the middle. Per germline, CDR1 SGHDT and CDR2 YYEEEE. The CDR3 consists of 13 residues. DNA of the CDR3: TGTGCCAGCAGCCCCGGAAGGATAGGCGAGCAGTACGTC. Residues: CASSPGRIGEQYV.

This clonotype is a singleton in its sample. The CDR3 spells CASTTLGGQPQHF. The DNA for the CDR3 is TGTGCCAGCACCACCCTGGGGGGGCAGCCCCAGCATTTT. The chain is built from TRBV2 and TRBJ1-5; a weak D match, TRBD1 (5 bases). The CDR3 totals 13 residues. V dropped 7 bases and J dropped 7 bases, with 14 bases sitting between them. The V gene's germline CDR1 is SNHLY and CDR2 FYNNEI.

Many counts were recorded for this clonotype. The rearrangement uses TRBV5-1 and TRBJ2-2, with TRBD1 matching over 9 bases. The V segment lost 4 bases and the J segment 3 bases; nucleotides outside the gene matches: 16. Germline lookup yields CDR1 SGHRS and CDR2 YFSETQ. This CDR3 has 19 amino acids. The CDR3 is CASSRKSGTGTGYTGELFF. CDR3 sequence (DNA): TGCGCCAGCAGCCGAAAATCGGGAACCGGGACAGGGTACACCGGGGAGCTGTTTTTT.

A few counts support this clonotype. The rearrangement links TRBV5-4 to TRBJ2-3; D unclear. The CDR3 has 15 residues. Trimming removed 4 bases from V and 2 bases from J, with 14 bases in between. The germline gives CDR1 SGHNT, CDR2 YYREEE (reference sequence). CDR3 amino acids: CASSKDSPSTDTQYF. In DNA, the CDR3 is TGTGCCAGCAGCAAAGACTCCCCTTCCACAGATACGCAGTATTTT.

This clonotype was found a few times. The chain employs TRBV12-3 or TRBV12-4 and TRBJ2-7; no firm D call. The germline V and J ends were trimmed by 1 base and 0 bases, with 19 bases remaining between them. This CDR3 region has 18 residues. CDR3 in DNA: TGTGCCAGCAGTTTAGGCCCCTGGGGAAGGCGTAGCTCCTACGAGCAGTACGTC. This gives the protein CASSLGPWGRRSSYEQYV.

This chain uses TRBV2 with TRBJ1-5; no clear D gene. V lost 3 bases and J lost 7, with 10 bases in between. This CDR3 is built from 13 residues. CDR1 and CDR2 from the germline V gene are SNHLY and FYNNEI. In nucleotides, the CDR3 is TGTGCCAGCAGTGAGCAGGACCGGCAGCCCCAGCATTTT. This gives the protein CASSEQDRQPQHF.